These 3 T cell receptor beta chains were all obtained from the same sample, sequenced in a study of Ad26.COV2.S vaccination and SARS-CoV-2 variants. Generated by immunoSEQ multiplex PCR, the TCRdb table keeps only in-frame clones and is missing some. The repertoire holds about 98,000 clones, with around 81% as singletons. This sample comprised peripheral blood, obtained after recovery from COVID-19. These receptors all come from a human donor who had recovered from COVID-19.

V gene TRBV2 combines with J gene TRBJ2-7; D is unclear. V was trimmed by 5 bases and J by 2 bases, leaving 13 bases between them. The CDR3 spans 14 residues. The germline V gene encodes CDR1 SNHLY and CDR2 FYNNEI. CDR3: CASSPGPNPYEQYF. CDR3 DNA sequence: TGTGCCAGCAGTCCAGGCCCGAACCCCTACGAGCAGTACTTC.

This clone was observed a few times. The chain is built from TRBV4-1 and TRBJ1-2; TRBD1 aligns across 7 bases. Germline CDR1 reads MGHRA; CDR2 reads YSYEKL. With 7 bases clipped from V and 7 bases from J, the junction kept 15 bases outside the gene matches. This CDR3 has 15 amino acids. The DNA of the CDR3 is TGCGCCAGCACCCGAGGGGGCCAGGGGGAAGTTGGCTACACCTTC. Its translation: CASTRGGQGEVGYTF.

J is TRBJ1-6 and V is TRBV6-5, with D unresolved. The CDR3 runs to 14 residues. The germline CDR1 and CDR2 sequences are MNHEY and SVGAGI. With 4 bases removed from V and 7 bases from J, the gap between germline ends came to 11 bases. DNA for the CDR3: TGTGCCAGCAGTTCCCGAGAAAGGAATTCACCCCTCCACTTT. Translated, it gives CASSSRERNSPLHF.